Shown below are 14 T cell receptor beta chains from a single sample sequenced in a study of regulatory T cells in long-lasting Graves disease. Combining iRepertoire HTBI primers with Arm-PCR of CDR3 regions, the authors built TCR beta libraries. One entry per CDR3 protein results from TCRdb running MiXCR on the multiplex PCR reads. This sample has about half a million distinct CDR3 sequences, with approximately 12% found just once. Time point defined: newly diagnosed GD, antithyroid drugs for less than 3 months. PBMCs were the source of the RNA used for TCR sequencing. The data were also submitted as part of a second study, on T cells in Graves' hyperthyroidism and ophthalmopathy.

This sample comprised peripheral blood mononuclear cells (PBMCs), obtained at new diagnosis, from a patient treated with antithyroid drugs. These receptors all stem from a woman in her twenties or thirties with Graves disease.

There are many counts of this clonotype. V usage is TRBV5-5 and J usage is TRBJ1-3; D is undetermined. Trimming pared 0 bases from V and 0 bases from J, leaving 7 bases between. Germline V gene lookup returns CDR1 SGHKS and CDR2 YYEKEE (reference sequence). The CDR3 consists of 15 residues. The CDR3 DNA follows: TGTGCCAGCAGCTTGGTGGCCCTCTCTGGAAACACCATATATTTT. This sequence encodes CASSLVALSGNTIYF.

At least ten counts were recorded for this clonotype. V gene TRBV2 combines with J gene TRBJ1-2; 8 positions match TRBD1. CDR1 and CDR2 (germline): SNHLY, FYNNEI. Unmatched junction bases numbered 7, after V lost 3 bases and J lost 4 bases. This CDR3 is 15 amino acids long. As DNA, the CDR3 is TGTGCCAGCAGTGAGTTGGACAGGGCCCTCTATGGCTACACCTTC. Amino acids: CASSELDRALYGYTF.

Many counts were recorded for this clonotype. As DNA, the CDR3 is TGTGCCAGCAGATTGCTGGGGGGTAACTCACCCCTCCACTTT. It is translated as CASRLLGGNSPLHF. This chain uses TRBV6-1 with TRBJ1-6; a weak D match, TRBD1 (5 bases). CDR1 and CDR2 from the germline V gene are MNHNS and SASEGT. Trimming took off 6 bases at V and 10 bases at J, with 16 bases between the two ends. The CDR3 is 14 amino acids.

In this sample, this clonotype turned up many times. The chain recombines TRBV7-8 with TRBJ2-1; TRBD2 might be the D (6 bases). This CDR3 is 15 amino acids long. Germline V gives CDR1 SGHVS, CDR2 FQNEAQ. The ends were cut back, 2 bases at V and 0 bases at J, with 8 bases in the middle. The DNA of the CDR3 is TGTGCCAGCAGCTTATACGGGGGCTCCTACAATGAGCAGTTCTTC. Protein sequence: CASSLYGGSYNEQFF.

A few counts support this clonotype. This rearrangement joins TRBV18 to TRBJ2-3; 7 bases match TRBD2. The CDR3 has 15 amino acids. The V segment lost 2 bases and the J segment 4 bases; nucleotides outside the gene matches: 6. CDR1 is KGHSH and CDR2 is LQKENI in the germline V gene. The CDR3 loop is CASSPNALASDTQYF. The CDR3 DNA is TGTGCCAGCTCACCAAATGCACTAGCGTCAGATACGCAGTATTTT. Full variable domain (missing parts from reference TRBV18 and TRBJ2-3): NAGVMQNPRHLVRRRGQEARLRCSPMKGHSHVYWYRQLPEEGLKFMVYLQKENIIDESGMPKERFSAEFPKEGPSILRIQQVVRGDSAAYFCASSPNALASDTQYFGPGTRLTVL.

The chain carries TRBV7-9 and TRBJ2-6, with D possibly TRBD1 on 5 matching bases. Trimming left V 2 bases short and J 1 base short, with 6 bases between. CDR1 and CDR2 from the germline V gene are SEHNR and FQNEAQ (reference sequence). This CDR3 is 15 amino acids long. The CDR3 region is CASSLPGSGANVLTF. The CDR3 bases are TGTGCCAGCAGCTTACCAGGGTCTGGGGCCAACGTCCTGACTTTC.

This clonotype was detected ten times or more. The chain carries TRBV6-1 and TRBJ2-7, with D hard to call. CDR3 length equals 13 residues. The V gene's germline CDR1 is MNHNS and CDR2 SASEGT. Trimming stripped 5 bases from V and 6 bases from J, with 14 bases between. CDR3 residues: CASSLRASSEQYF. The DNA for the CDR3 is TGTGCCAGCAGTCTTAGAGCCTCGAGCGAGCAGTACTTC.

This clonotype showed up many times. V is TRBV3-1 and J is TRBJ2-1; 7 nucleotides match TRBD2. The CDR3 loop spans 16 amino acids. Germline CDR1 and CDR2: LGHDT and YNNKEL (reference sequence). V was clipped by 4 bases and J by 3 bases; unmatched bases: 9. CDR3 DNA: TGTGCCAGCAGCCCCAGAGCGGCGGGGGACTACAATGAGCAGTTCTTC. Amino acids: CASSPRAAGDYNEQFF.

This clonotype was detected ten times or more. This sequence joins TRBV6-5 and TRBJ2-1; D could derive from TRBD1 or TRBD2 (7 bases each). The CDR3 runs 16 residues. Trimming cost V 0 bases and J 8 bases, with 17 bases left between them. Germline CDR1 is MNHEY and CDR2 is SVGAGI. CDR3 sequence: CASSYSWQGGTDEQFF. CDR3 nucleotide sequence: TGTGCCAGCAGTTACTCGTGGCAGGGGGGGACCGATGAGCAGTTCTTC.

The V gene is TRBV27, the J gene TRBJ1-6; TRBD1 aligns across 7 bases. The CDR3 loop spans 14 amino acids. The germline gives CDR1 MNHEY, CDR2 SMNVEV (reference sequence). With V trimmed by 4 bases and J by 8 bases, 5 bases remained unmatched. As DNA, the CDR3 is TGTGCCAGCAGTTGGGACAGAAACTATTCACCCCTCCACTTT. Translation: CASSWDRNYSPLHF.

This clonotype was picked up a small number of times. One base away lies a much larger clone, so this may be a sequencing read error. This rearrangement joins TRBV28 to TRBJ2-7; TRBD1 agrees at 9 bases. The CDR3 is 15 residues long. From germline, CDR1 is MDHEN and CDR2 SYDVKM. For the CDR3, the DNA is TGTGTCAGCAACGCCCCGGGACAGGGATCCTACGAGCAGTACTTC. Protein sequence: CVSNAPGQGSYEQYF.

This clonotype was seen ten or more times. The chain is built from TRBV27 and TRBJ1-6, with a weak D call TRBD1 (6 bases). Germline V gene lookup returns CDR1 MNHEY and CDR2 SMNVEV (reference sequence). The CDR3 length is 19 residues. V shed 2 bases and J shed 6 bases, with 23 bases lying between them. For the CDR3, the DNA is TGTGCCAGCAGTTTACGACAGGAGGGCCCTTCCCTCCTTAATTCACCCCTCCACTTT. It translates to CASSLRQEGPSLLNSPLHF.

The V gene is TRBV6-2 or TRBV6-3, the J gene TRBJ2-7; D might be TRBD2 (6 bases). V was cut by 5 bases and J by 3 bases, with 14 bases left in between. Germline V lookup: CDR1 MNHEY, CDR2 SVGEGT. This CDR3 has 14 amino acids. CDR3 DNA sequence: TGTGCCAGCAGTCCCCGACTAGGTAACTACGAGCAGTACTTC. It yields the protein CASSPRLGNYEQYF.

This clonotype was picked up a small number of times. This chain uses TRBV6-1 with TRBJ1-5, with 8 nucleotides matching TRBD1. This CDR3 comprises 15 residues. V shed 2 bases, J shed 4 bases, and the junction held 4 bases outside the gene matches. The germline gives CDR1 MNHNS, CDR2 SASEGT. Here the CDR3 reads CASSERTGTNQPQHF. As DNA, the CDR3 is TGTGCCAGCAGTGAAAGGACAGGGACTAATCAGCCCCAGCATTTT.